This T cell receptor (beta chain) was documented in a study of human T cells and chemical hapten exposure. Study-wide context: Per-sample TCR yields varied mainly from small pooled library volume differences. Broader study findings: DPC sensitization left the count of TCRs above 1 in 1000 unchanged.

Time point of the sample: healthy volunteer bleed at 6 weeks. Unfractionated whole blood served as the source for total RNA extraction. Individual cDNA molecules had unique molecular identifiers attached to them by the library. Original data processing: Across samples, TCR counts had a median of about 92,000 and ranged from about 20,000 to 750,000. TCRdb re-derived calls from the RACE reads in MiXCR, one entry per CDR3 protein. These V and J calls derive from TCRdb rather than the authors' analysis. In the table there are 75,000 to 80,000 distinct CDR3 sequences, around 9.3% of which are singletons. The V end lost 0 bases, the J end lost 6 bases, and 12 bases lay between the germline ends. This CDR3 comprises 14 residues. Germline loops: CDR1 SGHRS, CDR2 YFSETQ. Note on this clonotype: No antigen is known for it.

Sequenced material: whole blood. This chain links TRBV5-1 with TRBJ1-1; D may be TRBD1 (5 bases). This sequence was found in a female donor in good health. Some clones in this sample may be carry-over from other donors' samples. The CDR3 bases are TGCGCCAGCAGCTTGGAAGGGGCGCATGCTGAAGCTTTCTTT. Residues: CASSLEGAHAEAFF. The full variable domain, completed using reference TRBV5-1 and TRBJ1-1, is KAGVTQTPRYLIKTRGQQVTLSCSPISGHRSVSWYQQTPGQGLQFLFEYFSETQRNKGNFPGRFSGRQFSNSRSEMNVSTLELGDSALYLCASSLEGAHAEAFFGQGTRLTVV.